One sample yielded the 27 T cell receptor beta chains listed below, sequenced in a study of T-cell memory formation after mild COVID-19 (dated by TCRdb to the early 2020s). Library preparation used 5' RACE. Data came from an Illumina NovaSeq 6000. TCRdb reworked the public reads: Q25 trimming with fastp, MiXCR clone assembly, productive beta chains retained. Each CDR3 protein gets just one entry, which takes the most common genes and DNA from the rows behind it. The sample table shows 100,000 to 150,000 distinct CDR3 sequences, and 17% are seen once. About 5% of the sample belongs to the ten largest clones. The sample comprised PBMCs or a T cell subset sorted from them (not recorded which). Source of these receptors: a man younger than 35 who had mild COVID-19 (a few samples of this study predate the infection). The sample titles of this study are shuffled in the database, so cell type and time point are left out; the donor was told from shared clones.

This clonotype was seen many times. The chain uses TRBV5-5 and TRBJ2-5; 7 bases map to TRBD1. The CDR3 extends over 13 amino acids. CDR1 and CDR2 (germline): SGHKS, YYEKEE (reference sequence). The junction had 5 bases not matched to a gene; V was cut back by 4 bases and J by 5 bases. The CDR3 region is CASSQDRSETQYF. The CDR3 region has the DNA TGTGCCAGCAGCCAGGACAGGTCGGAGACCCAGTACTTC.

This clonotype was found a few times. The junction shows a germline mismatch at one end, possibly a read error. V is TRBV6-5 and J is TRBJ1-5; tentative D call: TRBD1 (6 bases). CDR1 is MNHEY and CDR2 is SVGAGI in the germline V gene. The CDR3 totals 17 residues. The CDR3 sequence: CASIYGAPGASNQPQHF. In DNA form, the CDR3 reads TGTGCCAGCATTTACGGTGCGCCGGGGGCAAGCAATCAGCCCCAGCATTTT.

The table lists this clonotype with a few counts. V and J are TRBV5-6 and TRBJ2-7; D uncertain. The germline CDR1 and CDR2 sequences are SGHDT and YYEEEE. This CDR3 spans 12 amino acids. Trimming took off 0 bases at V and 9 bases at J, with 10 bases between the two ends. CDR3 sequence reads: CASSLDPSWQYF. CDR3 bases: TGTGCCAGCAGCTTGGATCCTAGTTGGCAGTACTTC.

This clonotype showed up just a few times. The V gene is TRBV6-6, the J gene TRBJ2-1, with D possibly called TRBD1 or TRBD2 (5 bases each). Per the germline V gene, CDR1 is MNHNY and CDR2 is SVGAGI (reference sequence). The CDR3 covers 12 residues. V was trimmed by 2 bases and J by 10 bases, leaving 9 bases between them. CDR3 DNA sequence: TGTGCCAGCAGTTACGGGTGGGGGGAGCAGTTCTTC. Translating it yields CASSYGWGEQFF.

This clonotype came up a few times. This chain joins TRBV5-1 and TRBJ2-6, with D uncertain. The CDR3 is 17 amino acids. The V and J ends lost 4 bases and 0 bases respectively, with 14 bases between them. Per germline, CDR1 SGHRS and CDR2 YFSETQ. The CDR3 DNA follows: TGCGCCAGCAGCCTGTCCCCTGGGGACTCTGGGGCCAACGTCCTGACTTTC. Its translation: CASSLSPGDSGANVLTF.

There are a few counts of this clonotype. The chain recombines TRBV5-1 with TRBJ2-6, with D maybe TRBD1 (6 bases). The V and J ends lost 5 bases and 0 bases respectively, with 12 bases between them. Germline lookup yields CDR1 SGHRS and CDR2 YFSETQ. The CDR3 length is 16 residues. The CDR3 sequence is CASSRTGNSGANVLTF. In nucleotides, the CDR3 is TGCGCCAGCAGTCGCACAGGGAACTCTGGGGCCAACGTCCTGACTTTC.

This chain connects TRBV5-1 to TRBJ1-2; 7 bases are a match to TRBD1. CDR1 is SGHRS, CDR2 YFSETQ, per germline. This CDR3 comprises 15 residues. Unmatched junction bases numbered 8, after V lost 4 bases and J lost 2 bases. CDR3 coding DNA: TGCGCCAGCAGCCTCGGGACAGCCCTAAACTATGGCTACACCTTC. As protein: CASSLGTALNYGYTF.

The chain is built from TRBV25-1 and TRBJ2-5, with a tentative D call TRBD2 (7 bases). The ends were cut back, 3 bases at V and 4 bases at J, with 12 bases in the middle. This CDR3 has 14 residues. Germline CDR1 is MGHDK and CDR2 is SYGVNS. The CDR3 bases are TGTGCCAGCAGTGAGGCGGGGGCTGGAGAGACCCAGTACTTC. Protein product: CASSEAGAGETQYF. Full variable domain (outside the CDR3, taken from reference TRBV25-1 and TRBJ2-5): EADIYQTPRYLVIGTGKKITLECSQTMGHDKMYWYQQDPGMELHLIHYSYGVNSTEKGDLSSESTVSRIRTEHFPLTLESARPSHTSQYLCASSEAGAGETQYFGPGTRLLVL.

This clonotype was counted between two and nine times. This chain connects TRBV6-2 or TRBV6-3 to TRBJ2-3; 16 bases map to TRBD2. The CDR3 runs to 18 residues. In germline, CDR1 is MNHEY, CDR2 SVGEGT. The trim removed 8 bases at V and 6 bases at J, leaving 14 bases unmatched. The CDR3 region has the DNA TGTGCCAGCCGGTCGGGACTAGCGGGGGGGCCCGAGACGGATACGCAGTATTTT. Its translation: CASRSGLAGGPETDTQYF.

In its sample, this clonotype was seen a few times. The chain links TRBV2 to TRBJ2-5; D gene uncertain. CDR1 and CDR2 from the germline V gene are SNHLY and FYNNEI. V was trimmed by 7 bases and J by 9 bases, leaving 12 bases between them. The CDR3 runs to 11 residues. This chain's CDR3 is CASMILKSQYF. Written as DNA, the CDR3 is TGTGCCAGCATGATCCTTAAGTCCCAGTACTTC.

This clonotype was recorded a few times. The CDR3 spells CASSLAGPRYNSPLHF. In nucleotides, the CDR3 is TGCGCCAGCAGCTTGGCTGGGCCCAGATATAATTCACCCCTCCACTTT. The gene calls are TRBV5-1 and TRBJ1-6; no reliable D call. There are 16 residues in the CDR3. V lost 0 bases and J lost 4, with 11 bases in between. CDR1 is SGHRS and CDR2 is YFSETQ in the germline V gene.

The table lists this clonotype with many counts. V is TRBV5-1 and J is TRBJ2-1, with unresolved D. Germline loops: CDR1 SGHRS, CDR2 YFSETQ. V was pared by 4 bases and J by 4 bases, with 12 bases between. The CDR3 is 14 residues long. CDR3 DNA sequence: TGCGCCAGCAGCCTTGGTCTGGGTTACAATGAGCAGTTCTTC. This codes for CASSLGLGYNEQFF.

This clonotype was detected ten times or more. V gene TRBV7-9 combines with J gene TRBJ2-5, with D possibly TRBD2 on 5 matching bases. This CDR3 is built from 13 residues. Germline V gene data show CDR1 as SEHNR and CDR2 as FQNEAQ (reference sequence). The V gene lost 2 bases and the J gene lost 5 bases, with 9 bases spanning the gap. CDR3 sequence: CASSLPGTETQYF. For the CDR3, the DNA is TGTGCCAGCAGCTTACCGGGAACGGAGACCCAGTACTTC.

The CDR3 DNA follows: TGTGCCAGCAGCAAGACAGGGGGCCTCGAAGCTTTCTTT. It specifies CASSKTGGLEAFF. The chain combines TRBV5-6 with TRBJ1-1, with TRBD1 identical over 10 bases. Germline V lookup: CDR1 SGHDT, CDR2 YYEEEE. The CDR3 covers 13 residues. The V gene end was trimmed by 4 bases and the J gene end by 8 bases; junction bases not matched to a gene: 5.

This clonotype appeared a few times. The chain combines TRBV4-2 with TRBJ1-2; 7 bases map to TRBD1. From germline, CDR1 is LGHNA and CDR2 YNFKEQ. The trim removed 4 bases at V and 8 bases at J, leaving 10 bases unmatched. The CDR3 sequence is 14 residues long. The CDR3 sequence is CASSRRNRGEGYTF. The CDR3 DNA sequence: TGTGCCAGCAGCCGGCGAAACAGGGGAGAAGGCTACACCTTC.

This sequence joins TRBV6-6 and TRBJ1-5; D gene ambiguous. Per germline, CDR1 MNHNY and CDR2 SVGAGI (reference sequence). The CDR3 runs to 15 residues. The germline V and J ends were trimmed by 7 bases and 6 bases, with 19 bases remaining between them. The CDR3 loop reads CASTVWPPSRQPQHF. CDR3 nucleotide sequence: TGTGCCAGCACTGTCTGGCCCCCGTCGCGTCAGCCCCAGCATTTT.

This chain connects TRBV7-9 to TRBJ2-5, with D maybe TRBD1 (5 bases). Trimming removed 1 base at V and 5 bases at J, with 14 bases between. The CDR3 consists of 15 residues. Per germline, CDR1 SEHNR and CDR2 FQNEAQ (reference sequence). CDR3 region: CASSLVAQGMETQYF. In DNA, the CDR3 is TGTGCCAGCAGCTTAGTCGCTCAGGGTATGGAGACCCAGTACTTC.

The J gene is TRBJ2-2, the V gene TRBV7-8; D gene unclear. The CDR3 covers 13 residues. Germline V CDR1 and CDR2: SGHVS, FQNEAQ. Trimming took 1 base from V and 9 from J, leaving 9 bases between them. In DNA form, the CDR3 reads TGTGCCAGCAGCTTAGAGGTGTCCCGGGAGCTGTTTTTT. Encoded protein: CASSLEVSRELFF.

The rearrangement joins TRBV6-5 to TRBJ2-7; the D gene is possibly TRBD1 (5 bases). V lost 3 bases and J 9 bases, leaving 15 bases between the germline ends. Germline assignment: CDR1 MNHEY and CDR2 SVGAGI. The length of the CDR3 is 13 residues. CDR3 in amino acids: CASSYGPQGRQYF. As DNA, the CDR3 is TGTGCCAGCAGTTATGGTCCTCAGGGAAGGCAGTACTTC.

This clonotype was seen repeatedly, ten times or more. CDR3 sequence: CASSVMATGASTDTQYF. The CDR3 nucleotides are TGTGCCAGCAGCGTTATGGCCACAGGTGCTAGCACAGATACGCAGTATTTT. The chain is built from TRBV9 and TRBJ2-3; weak D call: TRBD1 (5 bases). V was clipped by 2 bases and J by 0 bases, with 16 bases between them. The CDR3 is 17 amino acids. Germline V gene data show CDR1 as SGDLS and CDR2 as YYNGEE.

This clonotype has only a few counts. The chain links TRBV7-9 to TRBJ2-1; no clear D. This CDR3 comprises 14 residues. Germline CDR1 reads SEHNR; CDR2 reads FQNEAQ (reference sequence). The ends were cut back, 5 bases at V and 6 bases at J, with 14 bases in the middle. The CDR3 is CASSRDRLGNEQFF. CDR3 coding DNA: TGTGCCAGCAGCCGAGACCGTCTCGGCAATGAGCAGTTCTTC.

This clonotype was seen a few times. The J gene is TRBJ1-4, the V gene TRBV7-2; TRBD1 matches at 7 bases. Germline CDR1 is SGHTA and CDR2 is FQGNSA. V trimming: 5 bases; J trimming: 8 bases; junction bases outside the gene matches: 8. The CDR3 runs 14 residues. Here the CDR3 DNA reads TGTGCCAGCAGCCCTGACAGGGCAAGGGAAAAACTGTTTTTT. Amino acid sequence: CASSPDRAREKLFF. Based on the CDR3 plus reference TRBV7-2 and TRBJ1-4, the full variable domain is GAGVSQSPSNKVTEKGKDVELRCDPISGHTALYWYRQSLGQGLEFLIYFQGNSAPDKSGLPSDRFSAERTGGSVSTLTIQRTQQEDSAVYLCASSPDRAREKLFFGSGTQLSVL.

This clonotype was counted ten times or more. The chain couples TRBV12-3 or TRBV12-4 to TRBJ2-7, with 8 bases aligning to TRBD1. Trimming took 5 bases from V and 5 from J; bases not matched to a gene: 11. CDR3 length equals 15 residues. The CDR3 DNA sequence: TGTGCCAGCAGTCTACGGACAGGGTGGGTCGACGAGCAGTACTTC. Its translation is CASSLRTGWVDEQYF.

This clonotype was seen a handful of times. The V call is TRBV5-1, the J call TRBJ2-5, with D hard to call. Trimming removed 2 bases from V and 4 bases from J, with 12 bases in between. The germline CDR1 and CDR2 sequences are SGHRS and YFSETQ. The CDR3 totals 14 residues. CDR3 in amino acids: CASSFGPERETQYF. The CDR3 DNA sequence: TGCGCCAGCAGCTTTGGTCCAGAGAGAGAGACCCAGTACTTC.

This clonotype was observed a handful of times. The chain recombines TRBV5-1 with TRBJ1-1, with D unresolved. Trimming stripped 8 bases from V and 2 bases from J, with 10 bases between. CDR3 length equals 12 residues. Germline V CDR1 and CDR2: SGHRS, YFSETQ. This CDR3 is CASSEGNTEAFF. The CDR3 DNA reads as TGCGCCAGTTCCGAGGGAAACACTGAAGCTTTCTTT. The full variable domain, its missing parts supplied by reference TRBV5-1 and TRBJ1-1, is KAGVTQTPRYLIKTRGQQVTLSCSPISGHRSVSWYQQTPGQGLQFLFEYFSETQRNKGNFPGRFSGRQFSNSRSEMNVSTLELGDSALYLCASSEGNTEAFFGQGTRLTVV.

This clonotype showed up just a few times. The V call is TRBV7-9, the J call TRBJ1-1; D is unclear. The CDR3 is made up of 9 amino acids. The V gene lost 3 bases and the J gene lost 12 bases, with 5 bases spanning the gap. The germline V gene encodes CDR1 SEHNR and CDR2 FQNEAQ (reference sequence). The CDR3 nucleotides read TGTGCCAGCAGCTTGACGACTTTCTTT. This codes for CASSLTTFF.

V and J are TRBV24-1 and TRBJ1-1; D unresolved. V lost 0 bases and J lost 1, with 8 bases in between. Germline loops: CDR1 KGHDR, CDR2 SFDVKD. The CDR3 is 15 amino acids. The chain's CDR3 is CATSDLDLGNTEAFF. CDR3 bases: TGTGCCACCAGTGATTTGGACCTGGGGAACACTGAAGCTTTCTTT.